This T cell receptor (beta chain) is drawn from a study of spatial heterogeneity in lung cancer. Time point in this sample: sample taken at primary tumor resection. Donation came from about 72 patients with untreated early-stage non-small cell lung cancer. Unsorted tumor, nontumor lung tissue or cryopreserved PBMC supplied the whole RNA. The CDR3 contains 14 residues. Germline lookup yields CDR1 DFQATT and CDR2 SNEGSKA (reference sequence). The V segment lost 1 base and the J segment 1 base; nucleotides outside the gene matches: 3. As concerns this clonotype: Its matching antigen is unknown. As an off-target read in a library built for alpha chains, this beta chain has a frequency of little significance.

TCRdb fed the 5' RACE reads into MiXCR, producing one record per CDR3 protein. The data hold 1,500 to 1,800 distinct CDR3 sequences, with 8% to 10% observed a single time. Study results and caveats: Estimated coverage of tumor T cells was about 7% for alpha and around 14% for beta chains. Counts that tracked tumor mutation counts were those of expanded intratumoral alpha and beta TCRs.

This sequence joins TRBV20-1 and TRBJ2-5; 7 nucleotides align to TRBD2. This clonotype originated in a female donor with early-stage non-small cell lung cancer. The specimen was lung tumor tissue, collected at surgery. Written as DNA, the CDR3 is TGCAGTGCTAGAGGAGGACTAGTCCAAGAGACCCAGTACTTC. Its translation is CSARGGLVQETQYF.